The 3 T cell receptor beta chains in this list originate from one sample, sequenced in a study of blood T cell repertoires in COVID-19. Repertoires were generated with immunoSEQ multiplex PCR, while TCRdb's copy carries only in-frame clones and drops some. This table holds 240,000 or so clones, roughly 80% found once. Source material: peripheral blood. The receptors were sampled from an elderly woman with acute or convalescent COVID-19.

A single count supports this clone. V and J are TRBV5-1 and TRBJ2-2, with TRBD2 identical over 7 bases. Germline CDR1 and CDR2: SGHRS and YFSETQ. J gave up 2 bases and V 0 bases, and 4 bases lay outside the gene matches. This CDR3 is 16 amino acids long. CDR3: CASSLAASGNTGELFF. CDR3 coding DNA: TGCGCCAGCAGCTTGGCGGCTAGCGGCAACACCGGGGAGCTGTTTTTT.

This chain joins TRBV3-1 (or the pseudogene TRBV3-2) and TRBJ1-3, with D possibly matching TRBD1 (6 bases). V lost 3 bases, J lost 12 bases, and 15 bases lay in between. The length of the CDR3 is 13 residues. The V gene's germline CDR1 is LGHDT and CDR2 YNNKEL (reference sequence). As DNA, the CDR3 is TGTGCCAGCAGCCAGACTACGACAGGAATCATATATTTT. Encoded protein: CASSQTTTGIIYF.

This rearrangement joins TRBV7-3 to TRBJ1-5; D gene unclear. The CDR3 is 13 amino acids. Germline-derived CDR1 and CDR2 are SGHTA and FQGTGA. Trimming left V 2 bases short and J 7 bases short, with 9 bases between. CDR3 nucleotides: TGTGCCAGCAGCTTATACCGAGGGCAGCCCCAGCATTTT. Translated: CASSLYRGQPQHF.